The clone carrying this T cell receptor beta chain was seen only a few times. No antigen is known for it. This entry is derived from a study of response to subunit inactivated influenza vaccine. Study results and limitations: Authors suggested few new T cells are recruited by each seasonal influenza vaccination.

TCRdb independently ran MiXCR on the RT-PCR reads; one entry per CDR3 protein. The sample lists 650,000 or so distinct CDR3 sequences, 12% to 15% occurring once. The CDR3 sequence is 14 residues long. Trimming took 6 bases from V and 6 from J; bases not matched to a gene: 5. In germline, CDR1 is MDHEN, CDR2 SYDVKM. This TCR derives from a man aged 50 to 60 who received an inactivated influenza vaccine. The chain uses TRBV28 and TRBJ2-1; 10 bases are a match to TRBD2. The source was PBMCs from blood, collected less than 15 days before vaccination. CDR3 DNA sequence: TGTGCCAGCAGAACCCTAGCGGGAGCCAATGAGCAGTTCTTC. It encodes CASRTLAGANEQFF.